This T cell receptor beta chain is from a study of technical replicates of blood from several donors. The CDR3 totals 13 residues. V dropped 2 bases and J dropped 5 bases, with 7 bases sitting between them. Germline values: CDR1 SGHTA, CDR2 FQGTGA. Assay used: immunoSEQ multiplex PCR; TCRdb lists only in-frame clones, some missing. Among roughly 66,000 clones listed, approximately 83% were seen once. This clone showed up just once. The TCR originated in a human donor in good health. Some clones in this sample may be carry-over from other donors' samples. The sequenced sample was PBMCs. The V and J genes are TRBV7-3 and TRBJ2-1; D ambiguous. The CDR3: CASSLGQNNEQFF. Here the CDR3 DNA reads TGTGCCAGCAGCTTAGGGCAGAACAATGAGCAGTTCTTC.